This T cell receptor (beta chain) came from a study of long-term antiretroviral therapy in people with HIV. A word on this clone: Its antigen is currently unknown.

Going into DNA extraction, samples held roughly 0.95-11 million cryopreserved PBMC. Running of the v3.0 immunoSEQ assay took place at survey level. Each sample aimed for about 35,000-55,000 sequenced T-cell genomes. Here immunoSEQ multiplex PCR was the method, and the copy in TCRdb shows in-frame clones only, minus some. The data hold 20,000 to 25,000 clones, with roughly 76% observed a single time. Study observations and caveats: Transplant donor controls retained higher diversity, though diversity increased after ART. Clonal expansions arising prior to ART prevailed in the repertoire at every time point.

Germline V gives CDR1 SNHLY, CDR2 FYNNEI. The CDR3 contains 13 residues. Trimming pared 6 bases from V and 0 bases from J, leaving 7 bases between. The chain recombines TRBV2 with TRBJ2-3, with a weak D call TRBD1 (6 bases). This sample comprised unsorted PBMCs, obtained around 1.8 years before starting antiretroviral therapy. This receptor was obtained from a woman aged 40-49 years with HIV. The CDR3 sequence is CASSGQSTDTQYF. For the CDR3, the DNA is TGTGCCAGCAGCGGACAGAGCACAGATACGCAGTATTTT. Full variable domain (outside the CDR3, taken from reference TRBV2 and TRBJ2-3): EPEVTQTPSHQVTQMGQEVILRCVPISNHLYFYWYRQILGQKVEFLVSFYNNEISEKSEIFDDQFSVERPDGSNFTLKIRSTKLEDSAMYFCASSGQSTDTQYFGPGTRLTVL.